These 25 T cell receptor beta chains share one sample of origin, sequenced in a study of shared clonotypes between healthy human individuals. Only in-frame clones appear in the TCRdb table, and some are missing; sequencing was by immunoSEQ multiplex PCR. The table includes about 2.4 million clones, 80% to 95% detected once. Input material: naive CD4+ T cells from PBMCs. Subset reported: CD45RA+ positively selected. The receptors shown here come from a man between 18 and 29 years old in good health. Some clones in this sample may be carry-over from other donors' samples.

This chain joins TRBV2 and TRBJ1-4, with 10 bases fitting TRBD1. Germline-derived CDR1 and CDR2 are SNHLY and FYNNEI. The CDR3 is 15 residues long. V gave up 5 bases and J gave up 6 bases; unmatched junction bases: 6. CDR3 residues: CASSFTGTGDEKLFF. CDR3 sequence (DNA): TGTGCCAGCAGTTTCACCGGGACAGGGGATGAAAAACTGTTTTTT. Filled out from reference TRBV2 and TRBJ1-4, the complete variable domain reads EPEVTQTPSHQVTQMGQEVILRCVPISNHLYFYWYRQILGQKVEFLVSFYNNEISEKSEIFDDQFSVERPDGSNFTLKIRSTKLEDSAMYFCASSFTGTGDEKLFFGSGTQLSVL.

The chain employs TRBV6-5 and TRBJ2-3; D is unclear. V shed 6 bases and J shed 5 bases, with 12 bases lying between them. In germline, CDR1 is MNHEY, CDR2 SVGAGI. The CDR3 length is 13 residues. The CDR3 region has the DNA TGTGCCAGCAGCCGGGTGATGGGAGATACGCAGTATTTT. It yields the protein CASSRVMGDTQYF.

This chain connects TRBV27 to TRBJ2-2; TRBD1 agrees at 8 bases. The CDR3 is made up of 17 amino acids. The germline V gene encodes CDR1 MNHEY and CDR2 SMNVEV (reference sequence). Trimming removed 5 bases from V and 3 bases from J; junction bases left unmatched: 11. CDR3 region: CASSRRQGAGDTGELFF. For the CDR3, the DNA is TGTGCCAGCAGTCGTCGTCAGGGGGCCGGTGACACCGGGGAGCTGTTTTTT.

In DNA, the CDR3 is TGCGCCAGCAGCATCGGGACTGGCTACGAGCAGTACTTC. Encoded protein: CASSIGTGYEQYF. The rearrangement uses TRBV5-1 and TRBJ2-7, with a weak D call TRBD2 (6 bases). Deletions cut 4 bases from V and 3 bases from J, with 11 bases between. Germline CDR1 is SGHRS and CDR2 is YFSETQ. CDR3 length: 13 residues.

This chain connects TRBV7-8 to TRBJ1-1; D remains unclear. CDR1 and CDR2 (germline): SGHVS, FQNEAQ. The CDR3 totals 13 residues. V dropped 8 bases and J dropped 3 bases, with 13 bases sitting between them. CDR3 sequence reads: CASGDLDDTEAFF. The CDR3 nucleotides read TGTGCCAGCGGTGACCTGGATGACACTGAAGCTTTCTTT.

The J gene is TRBJ2-3, the V gene TRBV15; D unresolved. Germline lookup yields CDR1 LNHNV and CDR2 YYDKDF (reference sequence). V lost 0 bases and J lost 0, with 7 bases in between. CDR3 length equals 15 residues. This CDR3 reads CATSRDPASTDTQYF. CDR3 DNA: TGTGCCACCAGCAGAGACCCAGCTAGCACAGATACGCAGTATTTT. The entire variable domain, with the rest obtained from reference TRBV15 and TRBJ2-3, is as follows: DAMVIQNPRYQVTQFGKPVTLSCSQTLNHNVMYWYQQKSSQAPKLLFHYYDKDFNNEADTPDNFQSRRPNTSFCFLDIRSPGLGDTAMYLCATSRDPASTDTQYFGPGTRLTVL.

V gene TRBV2 combines with J gene TRBJ2-7, with 10 bases fitting TRBD2. After removal of 6 bases from V and 9 bases from J, the junction contained 11 bases not matched to a gene. The CDR3 is made up of 14 amino acids. Germline V lookup: CDR1 SNHLY, CDR2 FYNNEI. The CDR3 loop reads CASRRTSGLRGQYF. The DNA of the CDR3 is TGTGCCAGCAGAAGGACTAGCGGCCTACGGGGGCAGTACTTC.

As regards this clone: Other DNA sequences in the same sample also yield this CDR3. The chain's CDR3 is CASSPRGSSSYNEQFF. The CDR3 DNA sequence: TGTGCCAGCAGCCCTAGGGGTTCGAGCTCCTACAATGAGCAGTTCTTC. V is TRBV9 and J is TRBJ2-1; tentatively, D is TRBD1 (5 bases). This CDR3 contains 16 residues. Trimming left V 4 bases short and J 0 bases short, with 14 bases between. Per the germline V gene, CDR1 is SGDLS and CDR2 is YYNGEE.

V is TRBV30 and J is TRBJ2-1; 10 nucleotides line up with TRBD2. V was pared by 6 bases and J by 10 bases, with 12 bases of the junction left unmatched. This CDR3 has 14 amino acids. Looked up from germline, CDR1 is GTSNPN and CDR2 is SVGIG (reference sequence). Here the CDR3 reads CACRGLAGDREQFF. CDR3 DNA: TGTGCCTGCCGCGGGCTAGCGGGAGATCGAGAGCAGTTCTTC.

The rearrangement uses TRBV6-6 and TRBJ2-7; TRBD2 is a possible D gene (6 bases). CDR1 and CDR2 from the germline V gene are MNHNY and SVGAGI (reference sequence). The CDR3 contains 14 residues. Between the trimmed V and J ends, which lost 2 bases and 5 bases, there was a span of 13 bases. The chain's CDR3 is CASSYGLGRNEQYF. The DNA of the CDR3 is TGTGCCAGCAGTTACGGCCTAGGGAGGAACGAGCAGTACTTC.

The chain is built from TRBV6-5 and TRBJ2-4; D gene uncertain. The germline V and J ends were trimmed by 6 bases and 9 bases, with 9 bases remaining between them. Germline V lookup: CDR1 MNHEY, CDR2 SVGAGI. The CDR3 length is 11 residues. The CDR3: CASSYTGIQYF. In nucleotides, the CDR3 is TGTGCCAGCAGCTACACTGGCATTCAGTACTTC.

This CDR3 reads CASSFGAGVVVGPVEQYF. The CDR3, as DNA: TGTGCCAGCAGTTTCGGGGCAGGGGTTGTGGTTGGTCCTGTCGAGCAGTACTTC. V gene TRBV27 combines with J gene TRBJ2-7; tentatively, D is TRBD1 (6 bases). The CDR3 consists of 18 residues. Per germline, CDR1 MNHEY and CDR2 SMNVEV (reference sequence). Trimming removed 3 bases from V and 6 bases from J, with 27 bases in between.

The chain links TRBV15 to TRBJ2-3; unclear D gene. The ends were cut back, 1 base at V and 1 base at J, with 12 bases in the middle. CDR3 length equals 16 residues. Germline V gene lookup returns CDR1 LNHNV and CDR2 YYDKDF (reference sequence). CDR3 in amino acids: CATSRVVDAGTDTQYF. DNA of the CDR3: TGTGCCACCAGCAGAGTCGTGGACGCCGGCACAGATACGCAGTATTTT.

V is TRBV5-1 and J is TRBJ1-4, with D perhaps matching TRBD1 (6 bases). The germline V and J ends were trimmed by 0 bases and 8 bases, with 11 bases remaining between them. Germline CDR1 is SGHRS and CDR2 is YFSETQ. This CDR3 comprises 14 residues. The chain's CDR3 is CASSLAGAREKLFF. CDR3 coding DNA: TGCGCCAGCAGCTTGGCAGGGGCCAGGGAAAAACTGTTTTTT.

Remarks on this clone: Distinct nucleotide sequences in the sample also encode this CDR3. This chain links TRBV4-1 with TRBJ2-4; 12 bases line up with TRBD2. The V gene end was trimmed by 1 base and the J gene end by 4 bases; junction bases not matched to a gene: 8. Germline loops: CDR1 MGHRA, CDR2 YSYEKL. The CDR3 runs to 18 residues. CDR3 loop: CASSQGLAGGERKNIQYF. The CDR3 region has the DNA TGCGCCAGCAGCCAAGGGCTAGCGGGGGGGGAGCGGAAAAACATTCAGTACTTC.

The V and J genes are TRBV4-1 and TRBJ2-7; 9 bases match TRBD2. V dropped 1 base and J dropped 4; count of bases not matched to a gene: 14. CDR1 and CDR2 from the germline V gene are MGHRA and YSYEKL. The CDR3 is 18 residues long. CDR3 amino acids: CASSQGSLAGNAKYEQYF. The DNA for the CDR3 is TGCGCCAGCAGCCAAGGATCTCTAGCGGGAAACGCTAAGTACGAGCAGTACTTC.

The V call is TRBV6-6, the J call TRBJ2-5; D could derive from TRBD1 or TRBD2 (6 bases each). The V end lost 7 bases, the J end lost 5 bases, and 23 bases lay between the germline ends. The CDR3 runs to 16 residues. Germline CDR1 MNHNY, CDR2 SVGAGI (reference sequence). CDR3 in DNA: TGTGCCAGCAAAAAAGACAGGCCGGAGGGACTGGAGACCCAGTACTTC. This translates into CASKKDRPEGLETQYF.

This clone was found once. The chain links TRBV29-1 to TRBJ2-5; 12 nucleotides align to TRBD2. V trimming: 8 bases; J trimming: 4 bases; junction bases outside the gene matches: 5. CDR1 and CDR2 (germline): SQVTM, ANQGSEA. This CDR3 has 13 amino acids. CDR3 in amino acids: CSIPGLAGETQYF. The CDR3 DNA sequence: TGCAGCATACCGGGACTAGCGGGAGAGACCCAGTACTTC.

The chain carries TRBV4-3 and TRBJ2-3; 9 nucleotides match TRBD2. The trim removed 0 bases at V and 2 bases at J, leaving 12 bases unmatched. The CDR3 spans 19 residues. CDR1 and CDR2 (germline): LGHNA, YSLEER. The chain's CDR3 is CASSQDLTAGGFFTDTQYF. The CDR3 DNA is TGCGCCAGCAGCCAAGATCTAACAGCGGGAGGATTCTTCACAGATACGCAGTATTTT.

V gene TRBV7-9 combines with J gene TRBJ2-3, with D perhaps TRBD1 or TRBD2 (7 bases each). CDR3 length: 15 amino acids. Trimming removed 6 bases at V and 3 bases at J, with 16 bases between. CDR1 SEHNR and CDR2 FQNEAQ come from the germline V gene (reference sequence). CDR3 loop: CASRRQGGGTDTQYF. The CDR3 bases are TGTGCCAGCAGACGACAGGGAGGGGGGACAGATACGCAGTATTTT.

The V and J genes are TRBV6-5 and TRBJ2-1; D remains unclear. Looked up from germline, CDR1 is MNHEY and CDR2 is SVGAGI. The V and J ends lost 0 bases and 6 bases respectively, with 12 bases between them. This CDR3 has 15 residues. The CDR3 spells CASSYSDLKGNEQFF. DNA of the CDR3: TGTGCCAGCAGTTACTCGGACCTAAAGGGCAATGAGCAGTTCTTC.

This rearrangement joins TRBV11-2 to TRBJ2-7, with 7 bases that match TRBD2. CDR1 is SGHAT and CDR2 is FQNNGV in the germline V gene. This CDR3 is built from 15 residues. Trimming at V came to 6 bases and at J to 4 bases, leaving 12 bases not matched to a gene. This CDR3 is CASSRLAQRSYEQYF. CDR3 nucleotides: TGTGCCAGCAGTCGACTAGCCCAGAGGTCTTACGAGCAGTACTTC.

About this clone itself: Other DNA sequences in the same sample also yield this CDR3. The V call is TRBV18, the J call TRBJ2-3; weak D call: TRBD1 (5 bases). This CDR3 comprises 14 residues. The germline gives CDR1 KGHSH, CDR2 LQKENI. The V and J ends lost 3 bases and 4 bases respectively, with 11 bases between them. The CDR3 region is CASSPGQGADTQYF. CDR3 coding DNA: TGTGCCAGCTCACCTGGCCAGGGTGCAGATACGCAGTATTTT.

J is TRBJ2-1 and V is TRBV19, with a possible D match to TRBD2 (6 bases). This CDR3 is 13 amino acids long. V dropped 10 bases and J dropped 8 bases, with 18 bases sitting between them. Germline CDR1 and CDR2: LNHDA and SQIVND (reference sequence). CDR3 sequence reads: CATRVGGWDEQFF. CDR3 DNA sequence: TGTGCCACCCGGGTGGGAGGTTGGGATGAGCAGTTCTTC.

V gene TRBV28 combines with J gene TRBJ1-4; 8 nucleotides align to TRBD1. CDR1 MDHEN and CDR2 SYDVKM come from the germline V gene. Germline trimming cut 5 bases from V and 9 bases from J; bases unmatched to any gene: 14. The CDR3 extends over 16 amino acids. The CDR3 nucleotides are TGTGCCAGCAGTACCCACCCCGGGACAGGTCTCAAAAAACTGTTTTTT. It yields the protein CASSTHPGTGLKKLFF.